This T cell receptor beta chain stems from a study of cytomegalovirus exposure and HLA in healthy donors. Broader study findings: The investigators catalogued some 150 TCR beta chains as cytomegalovirus-associated. Across donors, most TCRs were seen rarely, yet some public ones were widespread. Accurate prediction of HLA-A and HLA-B alleles (for most subjects) was reportedly achieved from TCR beta sequences. A prior analysis recorded that most TCR beta V segments were productive about 90% or about 30% of the time.

Germline values: CDR1 MGHDK, CDR2 SYGVNS. V lost 0 bases and J 4 bases, leaving 6 bases between the germline ends. This CDR3 contains 14 residues. This clone occurred once. Its specificity is unknown. The primer mix had 60 Vbeta and 13 Jbeta primers. Produced via immunoSEQ multiplex PCR; TCRdb's table is partial and in-frame only. This table has under 150,000 clones, 70% to 85% appearing once. The sequencing sample was made of PBMCs. This sequence joins TRBV25-1 and TRBJ2-2, with D uncertain. The TCR was taken from a woman in her late teens or twenties in good health and CMV-seronegative. The CDR3 coding sequence is TGTGCCAGCAGTGAATATGGAGTCACCGGGGAGCTGTTTTTT. Amino acids: CASSEYGVTGELFF.